These 3 T cell receptor beta chains originate from one sample sequenced in a study of T cells in Graves' hyperthyroidism and ophthalmopathy. The TCR beta CDR3 regions underwent amplification using RNA transcripts as the source. The HTBI primer set drove a first-round RT-PCR of the TCR CDR3. TCRdb processed the multiplex PCR reads anew with MiXCR; each CDR3 protein has one entry. This sample has about 700,000 distinct CDR3 sequences, with less than 45% found just once. The sequencing sample was made of peripheral blood or thyroid tissue (not recorded which). All receptors come from an adult man with Graves' disease, either hyperthyroidism or ophthalmopathy (not recorded which).

The CDR3 nucleotides are TGTGCCAGTAGTATCTGGCCAGCCGCTAACTATGGCTACACCTTC. Its protein product is CASSIWPAANYGYTF. The V call is TRBV19, the J call TRBJ1-2, with D uncertain. Germline V gene lookup returns CDR1 LNHDA and CDR2 SQIVND (reference sequence). Trimming took 3 bases from V and 0 from J, leaving 11 bases between them. CDR3 length: 15 residues.

This CDR3 reads CASSFEANQPQHF. The DNA of the CDR3 is TGTGCCAGTAGTTTCGAGGCCAACCAGCCCCAGCATTTT. The chain recombines TRBV19 with TRBJ1-5; D remains ambiguous. Germline V lookup: CDR1 LNHDA, CDR2 SQIVND (reference sequence). The CDR3 is made up of 13 amino acids. V dropped 5 bases and J dropped 7 bases, with 12 bases sitting between them. The variable domain in full, with the rest retrieved from reference TRBV19 and TRBJ1-5, is DGGITQSPKYLFRKEGQNVTLSCEQNLNHDAMYWYRQDPGQGLRLIYYSQIVNDFQKGDIAEGYSVSREKKESFPLTVTSAQKNPTAFYLCASSFEANQPQHFGDGTRLSIL.

Notes on this clonotype: One end of the junction is discordant with germline, which a read error may explain. V and J are TRBV15 and TRBJ1-3; D gene unclear. There are 12 residues in the CDR3. Germline V gene data show CDR1 as LNHNV and CDR2 as YYDKDF (reference sequence). The CDR3: CATSRDLGRTDF. CDR3 nucleotide sequence: TGTGCCACCAGCAGAGATCTGGGTCGGACCGATTTT.